Below are 7 T cell receptor beta chains sequenced from a single sample in a study of T-cell reconstitution after alpha-beta-depleted transplantation in children. Unique molecular identifiers were used in preparing the TCRbeta library. TCRdb reprocessed the PCR reads with MiXCR, giving one entry per CDR3 protein. This sample has about a million distinct CDR3 sequences, with under 30% found just once. This material consisted of PBMCs, mostly from graft donor cells, taken 360 days after TCRalphabeta/CD19-depleted stem cell transplant. These receptors originate from a boy younger than two who had a stem cell transplant for SCID, so the T cells may come from the graft donor.

J is TRBJ2-5 and V is TRBV6-2 or TRBV6-3, with 8 bases identical to TRBD2. With 7 bases clipped from V and 7 bases from J, the junction kept 8 bases outside the gene matches. The CDR3 totals 13 residues. Germline assignment: CDR1 MNHEY and CDR2 SVGEGT. The CDR3 loop reads CASKSGGPWTQYF. As DNA, the CDR3 is TGTGCCAGCAAGTCGGGGGGGCCATGGACCCAGTACTTC.

CDR3 coding DNA: TGTGCCAGCAGCCGATATGCCTACAATGAGCAGTTCTTC. This codes for CASSRYAYNEQFF. The rearrangement links TRBV7-2 to TRBJ2-1; no reliable D call. Germline V gives CDR1 SGHTA, CDR2 FQGNSA. Trimming stripped 5 bases from V and 2 bases from J, with 7 bases between. There are 13 residues in the CDR3.

This clonotype has just a few counts. The chain carries TRBV3-1 and TRBJ2-3; D may match TRBD1 or TRBD2 (6 bases each). This CDR3 is 16 amino acids long. Trimming left V 3 bases short and J 6 bases short, with 19 bases between. Germline CDR1 and CDR2: LGHDT and YNNKEL (reference sequence). This CDR3 is CASSHFRRGLGDTQYF. The CDR3, as DNA: TGTGCCAGCAGCCACTTCCGACGGGGGCTCGGGGATACGCAGTATTTT.

This clonotype was seen only a few times. The rearrangement uses TRBV10-3 and TRBJ1-6, with 7 positions matching TRBD1. The CDR3 runs to 14 residues. CDR1 and CDR2 from the germline V gene are ENHRY and SYGVKD. The J segment lost 9 bases and the V segment lost 6 bases, leaving 8 bases of the junction unmatched. The chain's CDR3 is CAISPTGTSSPLHF. The CDR3 region has the DNA TGTGCCATCAGCCCGACAGGGACTAGTTCACCCCTCCACTTT.

The genes are TRBV12-3 or TRBV12-4 and TRBJ2-7, with a weak D call TRBD2 (5 bases). This CDR3 spans 16 amino acids. V was pared by 5 bases and J by 0 bases, with 17 bases between. The CDR3 loop reads CASSPSGGLSSYEQYF. The CDR3 bases are TGTGCCAGCAGTCCGTCTGGAGGCTTAAGCTCCTACGAGCAGTACTTC.

In this sample, this clonotype turned up once. Mismatch with germline at one junction end may stem from a read error. The V call is TRBV30, the J call TRBJ1-5, with 7 bases identical to TRBD1. Germline loops: CDR1 GTSNPN, CDR2 SVGIG (reference sequence). CDR3 size: 14 residues. CDR3 loop: CAWSRGQPNQPQHF. The CDR3 DNA is TGTGCCTGGAGCCGGGGACAGCCTAATCAGCCCCAGCATTTC. Based on the CDR3 plus reference TRBV30 and TRBJ1-5, the full variable domain is SQTIHQWPATLVQPVGSPLSLECTVEGTSNPNLYWYRQAAGRGLQLLFYSVGIGQISSEVPQNLSASRPQDRQFILSSKKLLLSDSGFYLCAWSRGQPNQPQHFGDGTRLSIL.

V and J are TRBV6-2 or TRBV6-3 and TRBJ2-3, with D perhaps matching TRBD2 (6 bases). The germline V and J ends were trimmed by 5 bases and 8 bases, with 17 bases remaining between them. The CDR3 runs 14 residues. Germline-derived CDR1 and CDR2 are MNHEY and SVGEGT. CDR3: CASSLTGLPATQYF. In DNA, the CDR3 is TGTGCCAGCAGTCTTACAGGACTACCAGCTACGCAGTATTTT.